This entry describes one T cell receptor beta chain. What it binds is not known. This sample stems from a study of cytomegalovirus exposure and HLA in healthy donors. Study-wide context: The same platform was used for the roughly 130 validation repertoires and the 600 to 850 first-cohort repertoires, a later analysis reported.

Libraries were prepared by immunoSEQ multiplex PCR; TCRdb keeps only in-frame clonotypes and omits some of them. The profile covers roughly 240,000 clones, with approximately 90% appearing a single time and about 2.5% taken by the ten largest. General study points: Among TCR beta chains, those listed as cytomegalovirus-associated numbered some 170.

The donors were in the approximately 130-subject validation cohort, distinct from the approximately 670-subject first cohort. From germline, CDR1 is MDHEN and CDR2 SYDVKM. The CDR3 has 14 amino acids. Trimming took 2 bases from V and 1 from J, leaving 8 bases between them. Material for sequencing was PBMCs. The rearrangement uses TRBV28 and TRBJ2-5, with no clear D. This TCR derives from a man between 18 and 35 years old in good health and CMV-seronegative. CDR3 residues: CASSLILSQETQYF. For the CDR3, the DNA is TGTGCCAGCAGTTTAATACTCTCCCAAGAGACCCAGTACTTC.